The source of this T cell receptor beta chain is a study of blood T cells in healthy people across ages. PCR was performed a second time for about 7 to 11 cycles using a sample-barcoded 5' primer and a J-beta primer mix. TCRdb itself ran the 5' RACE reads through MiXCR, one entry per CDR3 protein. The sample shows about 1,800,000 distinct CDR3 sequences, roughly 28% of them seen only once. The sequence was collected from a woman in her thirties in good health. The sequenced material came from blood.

The CDR3 sequence is CASSLVFSRVDEQYF. The CDR3 DNA is TGCGCCAGCAGCTTGGTGTTCTCCAGGGTCGACGAGCAGTACTTC. V usage is TRBV5-1 and J usage is TRBJ2-7; D perhaps matches TRBD1 (5 bases). V shed 0 bases and J shed 5 bases, with 15 bases lying between them. Germline loops: CDR1 SGHRS, CDR2 YFSETQ. The CDR3 covers 15 residues.